This TCR beta chain originates from a study of T-cell reconstitution after alpha-beta-depleted transplantation in children. Researchers prepared the TCRbeta library using unique molecular identifiers, the study reports. MiXCR was run by TCRdb on the PCR reads, yielding one entry per CDR3 protein. The profile shows roughly 790,000 distinct CDR3 sequences, roughly 15% of them singletons. Study-wide points: Day-60 TCRbeta diversity that was high in some patients was derived from surviving recipient T cells and thymic progenitors. Several hundred rapidly expanded clones from non-depleted graft cells reportedly supplied alpha-beta T cells about two months post-transplant. T-cell counts and diversity were attributed mostly to newly produced T cells one year after transplant.

Concerning this clonotype itself: As yet, its antigen is unknown.

V lost 6 bases and J 4 bases, leaving 18 bases between the germline ends. The CDR3 runs to 15 residues. Sequencing was performed on PBMCs, mostly from graft donor cells, taken 360 days after TCRalphabeta/CD19-depleted stem cell transplant. This sequence originates from a male patient younger than 18 who had a stem cell transplant for acute lymphoblastic leukemia, so the T cells may come from the graft donor. The chain uses TRBV12-3 or TRBV12-4 and TRBJ1-2; perhaps TRBD1 as D (6 bases). CDR3 sequence (DNA): TGTGCCAGCAGAGTCAACCAGGGGTATGGCTATGGCTACACCTTC. Protein sequence: CASRVNQGYGYGYTF.